A selection of T cell receptor beta chains follows, all from one sample in a study of a mutant IDH1 vaccine in newly diagnosed glioma. Their antigen targets remain unknown. Some clones are missing from TCRdb's copy, which holds only in-frame ones; the method was immunoSEQ multiplex PCR. The sample holds 55,000 to 65,000 clones, approximately 80% seen once. This sample comprised PBMCs, obtained from a glioma patient whose treatment included an IDH1 peptide vaccine. The receptors were gathered from a man aged 25 to 40 with glioma. Each CDR3 is given with its conserved first and last residue. D genes are given only for firm matches. Not all rows give a size; the values are once, few, many and, for expanded clones, a class.

v_call	j_call	d_call	clone_size	cdr3_nt	cdr3_aa
TRBV30	TRBJ1-1	.	.	TGTGCCTGGAGTACCGACAGCCCCCCGGCTTTCTTT	CAWSTDSPPAFF
TRBV30	TRBJ2-4	.	.	TGTGCCTGGTCGCCTAGGGGCAAAAACATTCAGTACTTC	CAWSPRGKNIQYF
TRBV5-6	TRBJ2-2	.	.	TGTGCCAGCAGCTTGGCCCTGGGAATCACCGGGGAGCTGTTTTTT	CASSLALGITGELFF
TRBV29-1	TRBJ2-2	TRBD1	.	TGCAGCGCGACAGGGGCCTCCTATAAGGCCGGGGAGCTGTTTTTT	CSATGASYKAGELFF
TRBV7-6	TRBJ2-3	TRBD2	.	TGTGCCAGCAGCCCGGGACTATCTATTCCAGATACGCAGTATTTT	CASSPGLSIPDTQYF
TRBV7-2	TRBJ2-7	.	once	TGTGCCAGCAGTCCATCTCCGACAGGCTACTCCTACGAGCAGTACTTC	CASSPSPTGYSYEQYF
TRBV5-4	TRBJ2-7	.	once	TGTGCCAGCAGCCGAGGGGGTAAGGGGTACGAGCAGTACTTC	CASSRGGKGYEQYF
TRBV6-5	TRBJ2-7	TRBD2	.	TGTGCCAGCAGTTCCCCGGGACTAGCGGTCTACGAGCAGTACTTC	CASSSPGLAVYEQYF
TRBV6-1	TRBJ1-1	.	.	TGTGCCAGCAGTGATTTCGGTGAAGCTTTCTTT	CASSDFGEAFF
TRBV28	TRBJ1-1	.	.	TGTGCCAGCAGTTCTCCGGACCGACAGATGAACACTGAAGCTTTCTTT	CASSSPDRQMNTEAFF
TRBV28	TRBJ1-2	.	.	TGTGCCAGCAGCCAGGACAGAGGGTTGGACTACACCTTC	CASSQDRGLDYTF
TRBV4-1	TRBJ2-5	TRBD2	.	TGCGCCAGCAGCCCCCAGGCGGGGGTCCCGAGGAGGACCCAGTACTTC	CASSPQAGVPRRTQYF
TRBV11-3	TRBJ2-1	TRBD2	few	TGTGCCAGCAGCTTGAGGAGCGGGGCGCCCCGAGAGCAGTTCTTC	CASSLRSGAPREQFF
TRBV14	TRBJ1-6	.	.	TGTGCCAGCAGCCAAGGAATTTATTCACCCCTCCACTTT	CASSQGIYSPLHF
TRBV5-1	TRBJ1-6	TRBD1	once	TGCGCCAGCAGCCCAACACCACAGGGGGCGAAGTCACCCCTCCACTTT	CASSPTPQGAKSPLHF
TRBV29-1	TRBJ2-7	TRBD1	.	TGCAGCGTTGAGCAACAGGGGGTCTACGAGCAGTACTTC	CSVEQQGVYEQYF
TRBV5-1	TRBJ1-6	.	.	TGCGCCAGCAGCCTCCAACCCGTAGACCGTCGCAATTCACCCCTCCACTTT	CASSLQPVDRRNSPLHF
TRBV4-1	TRBJ1-4	.	.	TGCGCCAGCAGCCAAACTAGGGGTGAAAAACTGTTTTTT	CASSQTRGEKLFF
TRBV28	TRBJ1-1	TRBD1	few	TGTGCCAGTTATACAGGGGAAGTCACTGAAGCTTTCTTT	CASYTGEVTEAFF
TRBV7-8	TRBJ1-5	TRBD1	.	TGTGCCAGCAGCCGTACCGGGACAGGGAGTCAGCCCCAGCATTTT	CASSRTGTGSQPQHF
TRBV7-6	TRBJ2-7	TRBD1	.	TGTGCCAGCAGCTCGACTTGGGGACAGGGAGGGAACGAGCAGTACTTC	CASSSTWGQGGNEQYF
TRBV4-2	TRBJ2-3	.	.	TGTGCCAGCAGCCGAGACATCGCAGATACGCAGTATTTT	CASSRDIADTQYF
TRBV19	TRBJ2-3	TRBD2	.	TGTGCCAGTACCCGGGGGAGGGAGGACACAGATACGCAGTATTTT	CASTRGREDTDTQYF